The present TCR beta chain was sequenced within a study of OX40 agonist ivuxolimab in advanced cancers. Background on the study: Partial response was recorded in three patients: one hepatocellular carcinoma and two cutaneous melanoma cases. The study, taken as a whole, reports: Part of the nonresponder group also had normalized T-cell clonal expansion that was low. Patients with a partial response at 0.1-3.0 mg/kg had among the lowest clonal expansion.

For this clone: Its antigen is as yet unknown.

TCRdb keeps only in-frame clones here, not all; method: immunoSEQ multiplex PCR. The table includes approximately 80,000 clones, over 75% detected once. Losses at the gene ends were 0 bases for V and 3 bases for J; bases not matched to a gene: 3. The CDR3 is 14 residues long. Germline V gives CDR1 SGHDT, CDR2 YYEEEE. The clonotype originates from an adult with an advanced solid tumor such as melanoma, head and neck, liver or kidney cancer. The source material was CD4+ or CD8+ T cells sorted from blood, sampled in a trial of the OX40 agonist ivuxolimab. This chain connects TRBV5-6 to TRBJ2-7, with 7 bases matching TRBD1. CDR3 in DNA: TGTGCCAGCAGCTTGGCGCAGGGGGTCTACGAGCAGTACTTC. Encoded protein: CASSLAQGVYEQYF.